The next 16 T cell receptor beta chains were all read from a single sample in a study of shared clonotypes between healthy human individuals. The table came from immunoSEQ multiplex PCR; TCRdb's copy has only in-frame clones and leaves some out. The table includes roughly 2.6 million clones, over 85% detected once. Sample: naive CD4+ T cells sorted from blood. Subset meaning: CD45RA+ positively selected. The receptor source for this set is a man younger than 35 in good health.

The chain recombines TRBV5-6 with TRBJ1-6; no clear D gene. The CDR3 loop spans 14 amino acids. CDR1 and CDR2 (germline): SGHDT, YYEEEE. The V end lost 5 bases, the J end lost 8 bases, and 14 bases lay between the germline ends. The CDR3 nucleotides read TGTGCCAGCAGGCCGGGTCTTTCCGATTCACCCCTCCACTTT. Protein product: CASRPGLSDSPLHF.

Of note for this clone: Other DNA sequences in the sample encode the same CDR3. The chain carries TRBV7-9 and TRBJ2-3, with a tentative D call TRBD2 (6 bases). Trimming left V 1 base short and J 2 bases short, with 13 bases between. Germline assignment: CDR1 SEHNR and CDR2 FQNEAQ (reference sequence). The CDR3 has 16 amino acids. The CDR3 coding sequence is TGTGCCAGCAGCTTAGTGGCCAGCGGGTCCACAGATACGCAGTATTTT. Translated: CASSLVASGSTDTQYF.

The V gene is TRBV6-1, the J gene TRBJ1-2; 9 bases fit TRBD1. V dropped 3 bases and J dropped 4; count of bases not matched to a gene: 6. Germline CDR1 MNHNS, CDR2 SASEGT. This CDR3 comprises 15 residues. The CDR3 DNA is TGTGCCAGCAGTGACCGAGGACAGGGGATCTATGGCTACACCTTC. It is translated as CASSDRGQGIYGYTF.

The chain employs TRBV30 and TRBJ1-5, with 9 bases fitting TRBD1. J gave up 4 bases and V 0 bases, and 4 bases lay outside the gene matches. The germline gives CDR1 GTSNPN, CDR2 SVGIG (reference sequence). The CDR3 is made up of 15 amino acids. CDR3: CAWSVSDRGNQPQHF. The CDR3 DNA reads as TGTGCCTGGAGTGTATCGGACAGGGGTAATCAGCCCCAGCATTTT.

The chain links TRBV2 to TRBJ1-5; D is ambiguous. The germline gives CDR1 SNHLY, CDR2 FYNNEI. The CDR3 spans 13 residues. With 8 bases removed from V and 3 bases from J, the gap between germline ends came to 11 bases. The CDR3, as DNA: TGTGCCAGCGGGATACGGGACAATCAGCCCCAGCATTTT. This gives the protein CASGIRDNQPQHF.

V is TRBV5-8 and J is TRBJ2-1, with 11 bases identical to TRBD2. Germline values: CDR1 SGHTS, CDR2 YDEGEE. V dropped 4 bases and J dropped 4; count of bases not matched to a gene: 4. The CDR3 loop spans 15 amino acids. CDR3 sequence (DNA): TGTGCCAGCAGCAAACTAGCGGGAGCGTACAATGAGCAGTTCTTC. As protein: CASSKLAGAYNEQFF.

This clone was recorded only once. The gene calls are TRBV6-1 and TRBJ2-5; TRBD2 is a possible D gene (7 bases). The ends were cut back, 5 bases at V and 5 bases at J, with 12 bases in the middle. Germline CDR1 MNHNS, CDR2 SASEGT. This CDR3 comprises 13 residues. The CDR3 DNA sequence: TGTGCCAGCAGTAGGGGGGGTTGGGAGACCCAGTACTTC. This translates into CASSRGGWETQYF.

CDR3 residues: CASSALGQNFNEQFF. CDR3 DNA: TGTGCCAGCAGCGCCTTAGGACAAAACTTCAATGAGCAGTTCTTC. The chain joins TRBV9 to TRBJ2-1, with D possibly being TRBD1 (5 bases). This CDR3 comprises 15 residues. Germline assignment: CDR1 SGDLS and CDR2 YYNGEE. Trimming took 3 bases from V and 6 from J, leaving 16 bases between them. The variable domain in full, completed from reference TRBV9 and TRBJ2-1, reads DSGVTQTPKHLITATGQRVTLRCSPRSGDLSVYWYQQSLDQGLQFLIQYYNGEERAKGNILERFSAQQFPDLHSELNLSSLELGDSALYFCASSALGQNFNEQFFGPGTRLTVL.

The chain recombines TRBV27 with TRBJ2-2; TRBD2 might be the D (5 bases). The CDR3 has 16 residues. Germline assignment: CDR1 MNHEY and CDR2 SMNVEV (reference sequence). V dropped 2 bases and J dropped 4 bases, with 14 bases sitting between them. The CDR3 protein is CASSLQRATTTGELFF. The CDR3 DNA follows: TGTGCCAGCAGTTTACAGAGGGCCACGACCACCGGGGAGCTGTTTTTT.

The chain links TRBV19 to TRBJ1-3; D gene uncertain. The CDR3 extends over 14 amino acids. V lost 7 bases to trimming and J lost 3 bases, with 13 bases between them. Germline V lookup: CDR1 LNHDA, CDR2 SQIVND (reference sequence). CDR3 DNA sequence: TGTGCCAGTACCGAGGTAGGAAGTGGAAACACCATATATTTT. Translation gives CASTEVGSGNTIYF.

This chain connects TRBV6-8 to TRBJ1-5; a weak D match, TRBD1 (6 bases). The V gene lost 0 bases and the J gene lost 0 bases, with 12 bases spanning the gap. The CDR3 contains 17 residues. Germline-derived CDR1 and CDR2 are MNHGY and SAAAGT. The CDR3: CASSYSIGGLSNQPQHF. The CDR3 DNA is TGTGCCAGCAGTTACTCGATAGGGGGGCTTAGCAATCAGCCCCAGCATTTT.

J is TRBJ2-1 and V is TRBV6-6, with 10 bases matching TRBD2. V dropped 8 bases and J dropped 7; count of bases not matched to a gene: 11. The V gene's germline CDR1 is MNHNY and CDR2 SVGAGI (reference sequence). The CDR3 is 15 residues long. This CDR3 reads CASLSGRAGGNEQFF. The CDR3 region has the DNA TGTGCCAGCCTCAGCGGGAGGGCTGGGGGGAATGAGCAGTTCTTC.

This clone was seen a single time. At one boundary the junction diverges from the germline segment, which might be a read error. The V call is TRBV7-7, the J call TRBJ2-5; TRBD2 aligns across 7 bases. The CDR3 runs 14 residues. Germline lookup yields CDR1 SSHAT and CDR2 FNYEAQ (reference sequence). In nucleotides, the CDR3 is TGTGCTAGCAGCTTAGTCGGGGGGTCAGAGACCCAGTACTTC. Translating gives CASSLVGGSETQYF.

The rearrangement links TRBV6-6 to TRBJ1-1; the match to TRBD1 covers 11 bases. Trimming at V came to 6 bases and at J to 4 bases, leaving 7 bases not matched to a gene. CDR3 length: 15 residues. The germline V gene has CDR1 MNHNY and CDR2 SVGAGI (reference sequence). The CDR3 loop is CASRGTGGLSTEAFF. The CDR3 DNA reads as TGTGCCAGCAGAGGGACAGGGGGTCTCTCCACTGAAGCTTTCTTT.

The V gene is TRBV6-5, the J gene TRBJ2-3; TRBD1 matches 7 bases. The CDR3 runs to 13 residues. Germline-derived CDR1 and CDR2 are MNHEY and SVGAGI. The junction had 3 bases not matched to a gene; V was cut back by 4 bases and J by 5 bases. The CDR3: CASSLTGKDTQYF. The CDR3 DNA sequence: TGTGCCAGCAGTTTGACAGGGAAAGATACGCAGTATTTT.

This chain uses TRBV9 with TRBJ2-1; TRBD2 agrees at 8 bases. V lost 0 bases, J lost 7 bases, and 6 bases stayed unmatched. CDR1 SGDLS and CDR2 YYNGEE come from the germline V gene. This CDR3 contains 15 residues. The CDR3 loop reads CASSVGRGEWNEQFF. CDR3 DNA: TGTGCCAGCAGCGTAGGGCGGGGGGAGTGGAATGAGCAGTTCTTC.